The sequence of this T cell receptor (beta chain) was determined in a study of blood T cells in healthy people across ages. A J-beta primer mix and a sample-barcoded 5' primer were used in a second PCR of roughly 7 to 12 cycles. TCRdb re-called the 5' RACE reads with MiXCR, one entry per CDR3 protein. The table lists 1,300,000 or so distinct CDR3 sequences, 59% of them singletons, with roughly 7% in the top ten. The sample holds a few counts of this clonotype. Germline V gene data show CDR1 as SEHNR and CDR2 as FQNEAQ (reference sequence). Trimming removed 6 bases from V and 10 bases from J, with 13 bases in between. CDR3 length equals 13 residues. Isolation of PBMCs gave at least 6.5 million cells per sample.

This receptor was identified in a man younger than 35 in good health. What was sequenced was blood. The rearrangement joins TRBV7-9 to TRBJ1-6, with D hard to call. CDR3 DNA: TGTGCCAGCAGATTGGGCGCGGACTCACCCCTCCACTTT. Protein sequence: CASRLGADSPLHF.